This T cell receptor (beta chain) was sequenced during a study of shared clonotypes between healthy human individuals. Study-wide results and caveats: Limited genetic and exposure-history diversity came from having few donors.

Unsorted samples drew genomic DNA from tens of millions of PBMCs. Concerning this clone itself: The antigen remains unidentified.

It was approximately 280 ng DNA, some 28,000 T cell genomes, that went into each replicate PCR of unsorted PBMC. Per the authors' pipeline: Without quality scores, immunoSEQ junctional reads could not be filtered like full-length reads. Libraries were prepared by immunoSEQ multiplex PCR; TCRdb keeps only in-frame clonotypes and omits some of them. V and J calls and clone size are as listed in that table; D and trimming were resolved from the DNA. The sample lists 490,000 or so clones; over 60% were seen once. With 1 base clipped from V and 3 bases from J, the junction kept 6 bases outside the gene matches. CDR3 size: 17 residues. Looked up from germline, CDR1 is LNHNV and CDR2 is YYDKDF (reference sequence).

V usage is TRBV15 and J usage is TRBJ2-7, with 13 positions matching TRBD2. The sequenced sample was PBMCs. The receptor's source is a woman in her thirties or forties in good health. Some clones in this sample may be carry-over from other donors' samples. The CDR3 sequence: CATSRGTSGSFIYEQYF. CDR3 DNA sequence: TGTGCCACCAGCAGAGGGACTAGCGGGAGTTTCATCTACGAGCAGTACTTC.